A single sample gave rise to the 11 T cell receptor beta chains below, sequenced in a study of blood T cell repertoires in COVID-19. Produced via immunoSEQ multiplex PCR; TCRdb's table is partial and in-frame only. The data hold about 230,000 clones, with 70% to 90% observed a single time. What was sequenced was peripheral blood. The receptors were gathered from a man aged 45-65 years with COVID-19, enrolled during active disease.

This clone was recorded a few times. V gene TRBV2 combines with J gene TRBJ2-3; D gene ambiguous. V was shortened by 0 bases and J by 3 bases, with 10 bases between the two germline ends. The length of the CDR3 is 15 residues. Germline lookup yields CDR1 SNHLY and CDR2 FYNNEI. The CDR3 region is CASSEAFALTDTQYF. DNA for the CDR3: TGTGCCAGCAGTGAAGCATTCGCGTTAACAGATACGCAGTATTTT.

The chain is built from TRBV21-1 and TRBJ1-6. TRBV21-1 constitutes a pseudogene. The CDR3 consists of 16 residues. The CDR3 DNA reads TGTGCCAGCAGCAAAAGTAGGAGCTCCTATAATTCACCCCTCCACTTT. Residues: CASSKSRSSYNSPLHF.

The chain has TRBV19 and TRBJ2-7; 11 bases fit TRBD1. V lost 6 bases to trimming and J lost 4 bases; unmatched junction nucleotides: 14. CDR1 and CDR2 (germline): LNHDA, SQIVND (reference sequence). The CDR3 totals 17 residues. CDR3 sequence reads: CASSPQNTGTGGYEQYF. The CDR3 DNA follows: TGTGCCAGTAGCCCCCAGAATACCGGGACAGGGGGTTACGAGCAGTACTTC.

The J gene is TRBJ1-6, the V gene TRBV7-8, with TRBD1 identical over 7 bases. Germline values: CDR1 SGHVS, CDR2 FQNEAQ. The CDR3 runs to 15 residues. Trimming at V came to 5 bases and at J to 10 bases, leaving 11 bases not matched to a gene. CDR3 nucleotides: TGTGCCAGCAGCATACAGACAGGGTCGCTCTCACCCCTCCACTTT. Protein sequence: CASSIQTGSLSPLHF. Combining the CDR3 with reference TRBV7-8 and TRBJ1-6 gives the whole variable domain GAGVSQSPRYKVAKRGQDVALRCDPISGHVSLFWYQQALGQGPEFLTYFQNEAQLDKSGLPSDRFFAERPEGSVSTLKIQRTQQEDSAVYLCASSIQTGSLSPLHFGNGTRLTVT.

This clone has a single count. The chain uses TRBV18 and TRBJ2-7, with TRBD1 matching 8 bases. Trimming removed 0 bases from V and 5 bases from J; junction bases left unmatched: 6. The CDR3 totals 15 residues. Germline CDR1 reads KGHSH; CDR2 reads LQKENI. For the CDR3, the DNA is TGTGCCAGCTCACCACCGAGCCAGGGGGCCCACGAGCAGTACTTC. Its translation is CASSPPSQGAHEQYF.

The chain recombines TRBV28 with TRBJ1-5; D remains ambiguous. The CDR3 is 16 amino acids. CDR1 and CDR2 from the germline V gene are MDHEN and SYDVKM. Trimming stripped 2 bases from V and 4 bases from J, with 15 bases between. The CDR3 sequence is CASSLKVAAVNQPQHF. DNA of the CDR3: TGTGCCAGCAGTTTAAAGGTGGCGGCAGTAAATCAGCCCCAGCATTTT.

The chain uses TRBV5-4 and TRBJ2-5; TRBD2 matches 12 bases. Germline V gene lookup returns CDR1 SGHNT and CDR2 YYREEE (reference sequence). The V segment lost 4 bases and the J segment 0 bases; nucleotides outside the gene matches: 4. The CDR3 covers 16 residues. The CDR3 region has the DNA TGTGCCAGCAGCCCTAGACTAGCGGGAGACCAAGAGACCCAGTACTTC. Translation: CASSPRLAGDQETQYF.

The chain carries TRBV4-3 and TRBJ1-2, with D hard to call. The CDR3 sequence is 14 residues long. Germline V gene lookup returns CDR1 LGHNA and CDR2 YSLEER. Deletions cut 0 bases from V and 0 bases from J, with 5 bases between. In nucleotides, the CDR3 is TGCGCCAGCAGCCAAGAGCAGGCTAACTATGGCTACACCTTC. This encodes CASSQEQANYGYTF.

The chain links TRBV6-5 to TRBJ2-5, with TRBD1 matching 8 bases. Germline assignment: CDR1 MNHEY and CDR2 SVGAGI. J was trimmed by 1 base and V by 6 bases; bases with no gene match: 4. CDR3 length: 14 residues. The CDR3 spells CASRETGAQETQYF. In nucleotides, the CDR3 is TGTGCCAGCAGAGAGACAGGGGCCCAAGAGACCCAGTACTTC.

V and J are TRBV2 and TRBJ2-7; 7 bases are a match to TRBD1. The CDR3 covers 14 residues. Germline V gene lookup returns CDR1 SNHLY and CDR2 FYNNEI. After removal of 1 base from V and 9 bases from J, the junction contained 9 bases not matched to a gene. The CDR3 loop is CASSEGRQGGPQYF. DNA of the CDR3: TGTGCCAGCAGTGAAGGGCGACAGGGTGGTCCGCAGTACTTC.

The CDR3 DNA sequence: TGTGCCAGCAGCTTAGATCGCCTAGCGGGGGTAGGCTACGAGCAGTACTTC. Its protein product is CASSLDRLAGVGYEQYF. The chain combines TRBV11-2 with TRBJ2-7; 10 positions agree with TRBD2. Germline V gene sequence: CDR1 SGHAT, CDR2 FQNNGV. The CDR3 covers 17 residues. Trimming cost V 0 bases and J 3 bases; bases outside gene matches: 8.